Presented here are 5 T cell receptor beta chains from one specimen sequenced in a study of metastatic and nonmetastatic thyroid tumors (dated by TCRdb to 2018 to 2020). None of the patients had been given any treatment before thyroid surgery. The receptor library was made with PCR. TCRdb names Illumina HiSeq 4000 as the instrument used. The public reads were quality trimmed at Q25 with fastp and then assembled into clones with MiXCR by TCRdb, keeping productive beta chains. This sample has about 6,100 clones in its table, and around a third of those were observed once. The leading ten clones occupy about 37% of the sample. Sequencing was performed on adjacent normal tissue. The receptors stem from a male donor with papillary thyroid cancer or a benign thyroid nodule (not recorded which). Some clones in this sample may be carry-over from other donors' samples.

This clone has a single count. The CDR3 region has the DNA TGTGCCAGCAGCGGAAACCGACAGGGAGGTTACGAGCAGTACTTC. Residues: CASSGNRQGGYEQYF. This sequence joins TRBV9 and TRBJ2-7, with D possibly TRBD1 on 7 matching bases. This CDR3 contains 15 residues. V shed 3 bases and J shed 4 bases, with 17 bases lying between them. CDR1 and CDR2 (germline): SGDLS, YYNGEE.

This clone is categorized as large. The chain carries TRBV30 and TRBJ1-2, with D maybe TRBD1 (5 bases). CDR3 length: 15 residues. Germline V gives CDR1 GTSNPN, CDR2 SVGIG (reference sequence). The V and J ends lost 0 bases and 8 bases respectively, with 19 bases between them. The DNA of the CDR3 is TGTGCCTGGAGTGTACAACGAGTCGGGGGGAGCGGCTACACCTTC. This translates into CAWSVQRVGGSGYTF.

This clone occurred a few times. V and J are TRBV7-2 and TRBJ2-7, with no clear D. Trimming stripped 2 bases from V and 2 bases from J, with 13 bases between. Germline values: CDR1 SGHTA, CDR2 FQGNSA. The CDR3 totals 15 residues. The chain's CDR3 is CASSLNGPLTYEQYF. CDR3 bases: TGTGCCAGCAGCTTAAACGGACCACTTACCTACGAGCAGTACTTC.

This clone was counted a few times. Its ends do not fully match the called genes, so a read error is possible. The CDR3 DNA is TGTGCCAGCAGTGAAGGCCGTGTGGGATGGAGCACATATACGCAGTATTTT. This codes for CASSEGRVGWSTYTQYF. The chain uses TRBV6-1 and TRBJ2-3; no definite D call. The CDR3 extends over 17 amino acids. CDR1 and CDR2 (germline): MNHNS, SASEGT.

The rearrangement links TRBV30 to TRBJ2-1; no clear D. The germline V gene has CDR1 GTSNPN and CDR2 SVGIG (reference sequence). The CDR3 is 12 residues long. Trimming cost V 5 bases and J 6 bases, with 11 bases left between them. CDR3 in DNA: TGTGCCTGGCTCTGGAAAGTCAATGAGCAGTTCTTC. Translating it yields CAWLWKVNEQFF. The full variable domain, in which reference TRBV30 and TRBJ2-1 provide the parts outside the CDR3, is SQTIHQWPATLVQPVGSPLSLECTVEGTSNPNLYWYRQAAGRGLQLLFYSVGIGQISSEVPQNLSASRPQDRQFILSSKKLLLSDSGFYLCAWLWKVNEQFFGPGTRLTVL.